These 27 T cell receptor beta chains were sequenced from one sample in a study of blood T cell repertoires in COVID-19. The data were produced by immunoSEQ multiplex PCR, yet TCRdb's version contains in-frame clones alone and is incomplete. This table holds 180,000 or so clones, about 75% found once. The specimen was peripheral blood. The receptors derive from a woman aged 50 to 60 with active or convalescent COVID-19.

This clone has more than one count but fewer than ten. The V gene is TRBV24-1, the J gene TRBJ2-5, with 9 bases lining up with TRBD1. This CDR3 spans 14 amino acids. The V gene end was trimmed by 5 bases and the J gene end by 3 bases; junction bases not matched to a gene: 3. Germline lookup yields CDR1 KGHDR and CDR2 SFDVKD. The CDR3 here is CATSGTGDKETQYF. The CDR3 DNA reads TGTGCCACCAGTGGGACAGGGGATAAAGAGACCCAGTACTTC.

This chain links TRBV6-2 or TRBV6-3 with TRBJ1-4; 10 bases match TRBD1. The germline gives CDR1 MNHEY, CDR2 SVGEGT. The V segment lost 6 bases and the J segment 0 bases; nucleotides outside the gene matches: 16. The CDR3 is 20 residues long. The CDR3 DNA reads as TGTGCCAGCAGCCCCCGGGACAGGGGCTTGGTGACCGCAACTAATGAAAAACTGTTTTTT. Translation gives CASSPRDRGLVTATNEKLFF.

The chain is built from TRBV7-3 and TRBJ2-1; 7 nucleotides match TRBD2. The CDR3 totals 15 residues. Germline V lookup: CDR1 SGHTA, CDR2 FQGTGA. Trimming cost V 2 bases and J 1 base; bases outside gene matches: 2. CDR3 in amino acids: CASSLAGVSYNEQFF. CDR3 sequence (DNA): TGTGCCAGCAGCTTAGCGGGGGTGTCCTACAATGAGCAGTTCTTC.

The rearrangement uses TRBV12-3 or TRBV12-4 and TRBJ1-3; TRBD1 is a possible D gene (5 bases). The CDR3 length is 13 residues. Trimming removed 5 bases at V and 2 bases at J, with 7 bases between. CDR3 DNA: TGTGCCAGCAGTGTGACAGCTGGAAACACCATATATTTT. It specifies CASSVTAGNTIYF.

This sequence joins TRBV11-2 and TRBJ1-2; D might be TRBD1 (5 bases). Deletions cut 5 bases from V and 7 bases from J, with 23 bases between. The CDR3 runs to 16 residues. Germline CDR1 is SGHAT and CDR2 is FQNNGV. The CDR3 is CASSPREGNSASGYTF. CDR3 bases: TGTGCCAGCAGCCCCCGGGAGGGGAATAGTGCATCTGGCTACACCTTC.

In this sample, this clone turned up a few times. This sequence joins TRBV19 and TRBJ1-3; TRBD1 aligns across 7 bases. The V gene end was trimmed by 5 bases and the J gene end by 4 bases; junction bases not matched to a gene: 23. The CDR3 runs 20 residues. CDR1 LNHDA and CDR2 SQIVND come from the germline V gene (reference sequence). The CDR3 DNA sequence: TGTGCCAGTAGTCTTTTCGCCGGGACAGAATATCGGTCTCTGGGAAACACCATATATTTT. Protein sequence: CASSLFAGTEYRSLGNTIYF.

The chain joins TRBV5-4 to TRBJ1-2; 10 bases agree with TRBD1. Germline assignment: CDR1 SGHNT and CDR2 YYREEE (reference sequence). J was trimmed by 3 bases and V by 5 bases; bases with no gene match: 1. The CDR3 sequence is 13 residues long. CDR3 sequence reads: CASRGTGDYGYTF. The CDR3 DNA reads TGTGCCAGCAGGGGGACAGGGGACTATGGCTACACCTTC.

The chain employs TRBV5-3 and TRBJ2-2; TRBD2 aligns across 12 bases. TRBV5-3 is an open reading frame, and its role is uncertain. There are 20 residues in the CDR3. V was clipped by 2 bases and J by 1 base; unmatched bases: 12. CDR3: CARSFCVRGTSGLNTGELFF. In DNA form, the CDR3 reads TGTGCCAGAAGCTTTTGTGTCCGAGGGACTAGCGGGCTGAACACCGGGGAGCTGTTTTTT.

This clone was seen a single time. The chain uses TRBV4-3 and TRBJ1-4; 7 bases agree with TRBD1. CDR1 and CDR2 (germline): LGHNA, YSLEER. The CDR3 is made up of 16 amino acids. V was pared by 4 bases and J by 0 bases, with 5 bases of the junction left unmatched. For the CDR3, the DNA is TGCGCCAGCAGCCCCCGACAGGGAGCAACTAATGAAAAACTGTTTTTT. Translating gives CASSPRQGATNEKLFF.

Many counts were recorded for this clone. The chain uses TRBV9 and TRBJ1-2; 7 bases map to TRBD1. V shed 2 bases, J shed 7 bases, and the junction held 5 bases outside the gene matches. Germline lookup yields CDR1 SGDLS and CDR2 YYNGEE. The CDR3 length is 13 residues. CDR3 region: CASSVGTAGGYTF. The CDR3 bases are TGTGCCAGCAGCGTCGGGACAGCGGGTGGCTACACCTTC.

This clone was found a few times. Distinct nucleotide sequences in the sample also encode this CDR3. The chain uses TRBV30 and TRBJ2-5; perhaps TRBD2 as D (6 bases). V was shortened by 0 bases and J by 5 bases, with 7 bases between the two germline ends. The CDR3 has 12 amino acids. Germline V gives CDR1 GTSNPN, CDR2 SVGIG (reference sequence). CDR3 amino acids: CAWSVRGETQYF. CDR3 DNA: TGTGCCTGGAGTGTACGGGGGGAGACCCAGTACTTC. Supplemented by reference TRBV30 and TRBJ2-5, the full variable domain reads SQTIHQWPATLVQPVGSPLSLECTVEGTSNPNLYWYRQAAGRGLQLLFYSVGIGQISSEVPQNLSASRPQDRQFILSSKKLLLSDSGFYLCAWSVRGETQYFGPGTRLLVL.

The chain combines TRBV9 with TRBJ2-1; maybe TRBD2 (6 bases). The CDR3 length is 15 residues. The germline CDR1 and CDR2 sequences are SGDLS and YYNGEE. Trimming cost V 2 bases and J 5 bases, with 14 bases left between them. The CDR3 region has the DNA TGTGCCAGCAGCGTGCGGGACCGATACGACAATGAGCAGTTCTTC. Translating it yields CASSVRDRYDNEQFF.

The chain combines TRBV27 with TRBJ1-1; D is uncertain. Germline assignment: CDR1 MNHEY and CDR2 SMNVEV (reference sequence). V lost 3 bases, J lost 5 bases, and 10 bases lay in between. The CDR3 consists of 13 residues. The CDR3 DNA follows: TGTGCCAGCAGTTTCATGGGGAGGACTGAAGCTTTCTTT. The encoded protein is CASSFMGRTEAFF.

This sequence joins TRBV29-1 and TRBJ2-2; D is possibly TRBD2 (5 bases). The CDR3 consists of 13 residues. Trimming removed 7 bases from V and 7 bases from J, with 16 bases in between. Germline CDR1 SQVTM, CDR2 ANQGSEA. In DNA form, the CDR3 reads TGCAGCGCCCTAGGGCCCCGGGGCGGGGAGCTGTTTTTT. Its protein product is CSALGPRGGELFF.

The V call is TRBV9, the J call TRBJ1-5; D is ambiguous. Germline CDR1 reads SGDLS; CDR2 reads YYNGEE. The CDR3 runs to 13 residues. The V and J ends lost 0 bases and 2 bases respectively, with 3 bases between them. Here the CDR3 DNA reads TGTGCCAGCAGCGTAGCTGGCAATCAGCCCCAGCATTTT. It codes for CASSVAGNQPQHF. The full variable domain, its missing parts supplied by reference TRBV9 and TRBJ1-5, is DSGVTQTPKHLITATGQRVTLRCSPRSGDLSVYWYQQSLDQGLQFLIQYYNGEERAKGNILERFSAQQFPDLHSELNLSSLELGDSALYFCASSVAGNQPQHFGDGTRLSIL.

This clone was counted between two and nine times. The chain combines TRBV25-1 with TRBJ1-1; D not certain. The CDR3 has 13 amino acids. The germline CDR1 and CDR2 sequences are MGHDK and SYGVNS. Trimming shortened V by 7 bases and J by 11 bases, and 20 bases separated the two germline ends. CDR3 loop: CASTKGGSPRAFF. The CDR3 region has the DNA TGTGCCAGCACCAAAGGAGGGAGCCCGAGGGCTTTCTTT.

This clone has a single count. The V and J genes are TRBV7-9 and TRBJ2-7, with D possibly TRBD1 on 5 matching bases. Germline CDR1 is SEHNR and CDR2 is FQNEAQ (reference sequence). This CDR3 is 12 amino acids long. V was shortened by 5 bases and J by 9 bases, with 14 bases between the two germline ends. Written as DNA, the CDR3 is TGTGCCAGCAGCCCTCCAGGGATTCGGCAGTACTTC. Translation: CASSPPGIRQYF. Variable domain in full (rest from reference TRBV7-9 and TRBJ2-7): DTGVSQNPRHKITKRGQNVTFRCDPISEHNRLYWYRQTLGQGPEFLTYFQNEAQLEKSRLLSDRFSAERPKGSFSTLEIQRTEQGDSAMYLCASSPPGIRQYFGPGTRLTVT.

CDR3: CASSLAIQGSTGELFF. CDR3 sequence (DNA): TGTGCCAGCAGCTTAGCGATCCAGGGGAGCACCGGGGAGCTGTTTTTT. V and J are TRBV7-2 and TRBJ2-2, with D possibly TRBD1 on 6 matching bases. With 0 bases removed from V and 4 bases from J, the gap between germline ends came to 12 bases. The germline V gene encodes CDR1 SGHTA and CDR2 FQGNSA. The CDR3 length is 16 residues.

The rearrangement links TRBV7-2 to TRBJ1-5; TRBD1 is a possible D gene (6 bases). Germline CDR1 reads SGHTA; CDR2 reads FQGNSA. The length of the CDR3 is 13 residues. The V end was cut by 4 bases, the J end by 7 bases, with 11 bases between. The CDR3 is CASSSQGRQPQHF. CDR3 coding DNA: TGTGCCAGCAGCTCACAGGGAAGGCAGCCCCAGCATTTT. Complete variable domain (other parts from reference TRBV7-2 and TRBJ1-5): GAGVSQSPSNKVTEKGKDVELRCDPISGHTALYWYRQSLGQGLEFLIYFQGNSAPDKSGLPSDRFSAERTGGSVSTLTIQRTQQEDSAVYLCASSSQGRQPQHFGDGTRLSIL.

The J gene is TRBJ2-5, the V gene TRBV7-8, with TRBD1 matching 8 bases. The germline CDR1 and CDR2 sequences are SGHVS and FQNEAQ. J lost 4 bases, V lost 5 bases, and 9 bases had no gene match. The CDR3 spans 15 residues. CDR3 bases: TGTGCCAGCAGCCCGGGACAGGCGGGGAGAGAGACCCAGTACTTC. Encoded protein: CASSPGQAGRETQYF.

The chain has TRBV30 and TRBJ2-3; possibly TRBD2 for D (6 bases). V dropped 0 bases and J dropped 3 bases, with 16 bases sitting between them. This CDR3 spans 16 amino acids. CDR1 GTSNPN and CDR2 SVGIG come from the germline V gene (reference sequence). CDR3 in amino acids: CAWSVTRLVWTDTQYF. CDR3 sequence (DNA): TGTGCCTGGAGTGTGACTAGACTAGTTTGGACAGATACGCAGTATTTT.

This clone showed up just a few times. The chain has TRBV20-1 and TRBJ1-2, with TRBD1 matching over 9 bases. The germline gives CDR1 DFQATT, CDR2 SNEGSKA (reference sequence). V dropped 6 bases and J dropped 4; count of bases not matched to a gene: 12. CDR3 length: 15 residues. The CDR3 loop reads CSASTGGPLSYGYTF. In DNA form, the CDR3 reads TGCAGTGCGAGTACAGGGGGCCCCTTGAGCTATGGCTACACCTTC.

The chain recombines TRBV6-5 with TRBJ1-1; maybe TRBD1 (5 bases). Looked up from germline, CDR1 is MNHEY and CDR2 is SVGAGI. The CDR3 has 13 amino acids. V lost 4 bases and J lost 0, with 6 bases in between. This CDR3 is CASSSTVNTEAFF. CDR3 DNA: TGTGCCAGCAGTTCGACAGTGAACACTGAAGCTTTCTTT.

This sequence joins TRBV6-2 or TRBV6-3 and TRBJ1-6; D perhaps matches TRBD1 (5 bases). The CDR3 runs to 14 residues. V dropped 4 bases and J dropped 4 bases, with 8 bases sitting between them. Germline assignment: CDR1 MNHEY and CDR2 SVGEGT. CDR3 amino acids: CASSSDKYNSPLHF. CDR3 bases: TGTGCCAGCAGTTCGGACAAATATAATTCACCCCTCCACTTT.

The chain combines TRBV27 with TRBJ2-7, with 7 bases lining up with TRBD2. This CDR3 contains 15 residues. V was clipped by 5 bases and J by 5 bases; unmatched bases: 12. CDR1 MNHEY and CDR2 SMNVEV come from the germline V gene (reference sequence). The CDR3 sequence: CASSPRGLAVHEQYF. The DNA of the CDR3 is TGTGCCAGCAGTCCCCGAGGGCTAGCGGTCCACGAGCAGTACTTC.

Comment on this clone: The sample carries other DNA sequences with the same CDR3. This chain links TRBV7-9 with TRBJ1-1; D may be TRBD1 (6 bases). Germline lookup yields CDR1 SEHNR and CDR2 FQNEAQ (reference sequence). Trimming removed 1 base at V and 4 bases at J, with 7 bases between. The CDR3 totals 13 residues. The CDR3 nucleotides read TGTGCCAGCAGCTTAGAAGGGGGCACTGAAGCTTTCTTT. Amino acid sequence: CASSLEGGTEAFF.

This clone has at least ten counts. Other DNA variants within this sample encode the same CDR3. This chain connects TRBV11-2 to TRBJ2-5; D is possibly TRBD1 (6 bases). The germline CDR1 and CDR2 sequences are SGHAT and FQNNGV. The CDR3 consists of 14 residues. V shed 3 bases and J shed 1 base, with 9 bases lying between them. The chain's CDR3 is CASSLDSLQETQYF. The CDR3 DNA reads TGTGCCAGCAGCTTGGACAGCCTCCAAGAGACCCAGTACTTC.